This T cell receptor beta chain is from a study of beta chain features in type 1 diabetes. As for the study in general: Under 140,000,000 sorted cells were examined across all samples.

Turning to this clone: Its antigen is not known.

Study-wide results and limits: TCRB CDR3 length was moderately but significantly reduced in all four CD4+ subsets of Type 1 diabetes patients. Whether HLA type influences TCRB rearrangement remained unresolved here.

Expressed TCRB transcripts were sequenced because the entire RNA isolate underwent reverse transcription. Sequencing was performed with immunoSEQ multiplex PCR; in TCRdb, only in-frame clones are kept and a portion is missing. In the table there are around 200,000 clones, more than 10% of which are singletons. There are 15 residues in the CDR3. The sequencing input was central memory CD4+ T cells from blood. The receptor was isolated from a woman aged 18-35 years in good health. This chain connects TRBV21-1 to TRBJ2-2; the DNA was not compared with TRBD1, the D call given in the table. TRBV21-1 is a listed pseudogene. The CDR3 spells CASTFDSPNTGELFF. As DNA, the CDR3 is TGTGCCAGCACCTTCGACAGCCCGAACACCGGGGAGCTGTTTTTT.